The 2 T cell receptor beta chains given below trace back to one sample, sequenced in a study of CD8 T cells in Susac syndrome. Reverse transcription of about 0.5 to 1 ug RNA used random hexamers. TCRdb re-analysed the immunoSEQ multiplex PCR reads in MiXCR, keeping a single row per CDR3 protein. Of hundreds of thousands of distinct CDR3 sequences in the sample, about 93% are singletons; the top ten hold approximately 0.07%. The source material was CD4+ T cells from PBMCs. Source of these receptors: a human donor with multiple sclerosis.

CDR3 bases: TGTGCCACCAGCATTTCTCGAGCGGAAGGGGCAGATACGCAGTATTTT. As protein: CATSISRAEGADTQYF. V is TRBV24-1 and J is TRBJ2-3; D possibly uses TRBD1 or TRBD2 (5 bases each). CDR1 and CDR2 from the germline V gene are KGHDR and SFDVKD. The CDR3 loop spans 16 amino acids. The V gene lost 7 bases and the J gene lost 4 bases, with 20 bases spanning the gap.

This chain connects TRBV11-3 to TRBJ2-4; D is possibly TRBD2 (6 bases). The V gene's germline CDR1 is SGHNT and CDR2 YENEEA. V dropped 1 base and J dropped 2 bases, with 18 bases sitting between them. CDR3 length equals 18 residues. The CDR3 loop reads CASSLASIAVGSKNIQYF. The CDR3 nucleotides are TGTGCCAGCAGCTTAGCTTCGATAGCGGTCGGGTCCAAAAACATTCAGTACTTC. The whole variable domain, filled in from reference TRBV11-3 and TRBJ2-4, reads EAGVVQSPRYKIIEKKQPVAFWCNPISGHNTLYWYLQNLGQGPELLIRYENEEAVDDSQLPKDRFSAERLKGVDSTLKIQPAELGDSAVYLCASSLASIAVGSKNIQYFGAGTRLSVL.